The clone carrying this T cell receptor (beta chain) appeared once. These data belong to a study of blood T cell repertoires in COVID-19. Study as a whole: From T cells, B-cell-depleted T cells, or PBMCs came the material, which was cDNA or gDNA.

Trimming removed 3 bases from V and 4 bases from J; junction bases left unmatched: 7. Germline V gene sequence: CDR1 SGDLS, CDR2 YYNGEE. This CDR3 spans 16 amino acids. TCRdb keeps only in-frame clones here, not all; method: immunoSEQ multiplex PCR. The sample has around 400,000 clones, around 89% seen once. This receptor was obtained from a man between 40 and 49 years old with acute or convalescent COVID-19. The chain recombines TRBV9 with TRBJ2-1; TRBD2 matches at 10 bases. Sample: peripheral blood. The CDR3 sequence: CASSARSGRAYNEQFF. The CDR3 region has the DNA TGTGCCAGCAGCGCCCGGAGCGGGAGGGCTTACAATGAGCAGTTCTTC. The full variable domain, its missing parts supplied by reference TRBV9 and TRBJ2-1, is DSGVTQTPKHLITATGQRVTLRCSPRSGDLSVYWYQQSLDQGLQFLIQYYNGEERAKGNILERFSAQQFPDLHSELNLSSLELGDSALYFCASSARSGRAYNEQFFGPGTRLTVL.